This TCR beta chain is drawn from a study of post-analysis software for immune sequencing data. Across the study: There were relapsing-remitting, secondary progressive and progressive-relapsing multiple sclerosis among the disease courses included. Study observations and caveats: Multiple sclerosis patients showed significantly lower normalized Chao1 diversity than controls did. F measure clustering grouped samples strongly by preparation batch. Four or five TRBV segments, TRBV5-6, TRBV5-1 and TRBV20-1 among them, were found more frequent in patients than controls.

There are a few counts of this clonotype. Its antigen is still unknown. The library was made from cDNA and included unique molecular identifiers. T cells numbering about 0.9 to 11 million yielded cDNA molecules that totaled about 500,000. TCRdb recomputed calls from the PCR reads with MiXCR, one row per CDR3 protein. The data show a few hundred thousand distinct CDR3 sequences, 45% seen once. There are 17 residues in the CDR3. The ends lost 2 bases at V and 4 bases at J; junction bases unmatched: 11. CDR1 and CDR2 (germline): MGHRA, YSYEKL. The receptor's source is a girl aged 10-17 years with multiple sclerosis. The chain is built from TRBV4-1 and TRBJ2-1, with 7 nucleotides matching TRBD2. The sample taken for sequencing was blood. CDR3: CASSQRSGEGLYNEQFF. As DNA, the CDR3 is TGCGCCAGCAGCCAAAGGTCGGGGGAGGGCCTTTACAATGAGCAGTTCTTC.